Below, 3 T cell receptor beta chains from the same sample are listed, as sequenced in a study of beta chain features in type 1 diabetes (dated by TCRdb to 2017 to 2018). Library preparation employed the immunoSEQ multiplex PCR assay. The entire isolated RNA was reverse transcribed using the High Capacity cDNA Reverse Transcription Kit, and thus expressed TCRB transcripts were sequenced. TCRdb holds this immuneACCESS table with in-frame rearrangements only. Some clones are missing; in checked studies, unresolved V genes explain under half, and the rest has no known cause. This sample holds 390,000 or so clones; 11% to 15% were observed only once. Clones ranked in the top ten supply 0.035% to 0.045% of the sample. Sample: naive CD4+ T cells from blood. This sample's cell subset or site label indicates: true naive CD4+ T cells. The receptors shown here come from a man aged 25-45 years in good health.

This clone was counted a few times. The chain joins TRBV11-1 to TRBJ2-1; D may be TRBD2 (6 bases). The V gene lost 1 base and the J gene lost 8 bases, with 12 bases spanning the gap. The CDR3 loop spans 14 amino acids. Per germline, CDR1 SGHAT and CDR2 FQDESV (reference sequence). CDR3 residues: CASSLGLGYHEQFF. Written as DNA, the CDR3 is TGTGCCAGCAGCTTAGGACTAGGGTACCATGAGCAGTTCTTC.

The CDR3 DNA follows: TGTGCCAGCAGCTTAGTTGCAGGGGGAGAGCAGTACTTC. This translates into CASSLVAGGEQYF. The chain is built from TRBV7-9 and TRBJ2-7; 7 nucleotides line up with TRBD1. The V gene end was trimmed by 1 base and the J gene end by 7 bases; junction bases not matched to a gene: 4. CDR3 length: 13 residues. Looked up from germline, CDR1 is SEHNR and CDR2 is FQNEAQ (reference sequence).

As regards this clone: Other DNA sequences from this sample encode an identical CDR3 as well. CDR3: CSASGSYEQYF. The CDR3 DNA is TGCAGTGCTTCGGGGTCCTACGAGCAGTACTTC. V and J are TRBV20-1 and TRBJ2-7; the D gene is possibly TRBD2 (5 bases). The CDR3 covers 11 residues. Germline V lookup: CDR1 DFQATT, CDR2 SNEGSKA (reference sequence). V lost 5 bases to trimming and J lost 1 base, with 6 bases between them.